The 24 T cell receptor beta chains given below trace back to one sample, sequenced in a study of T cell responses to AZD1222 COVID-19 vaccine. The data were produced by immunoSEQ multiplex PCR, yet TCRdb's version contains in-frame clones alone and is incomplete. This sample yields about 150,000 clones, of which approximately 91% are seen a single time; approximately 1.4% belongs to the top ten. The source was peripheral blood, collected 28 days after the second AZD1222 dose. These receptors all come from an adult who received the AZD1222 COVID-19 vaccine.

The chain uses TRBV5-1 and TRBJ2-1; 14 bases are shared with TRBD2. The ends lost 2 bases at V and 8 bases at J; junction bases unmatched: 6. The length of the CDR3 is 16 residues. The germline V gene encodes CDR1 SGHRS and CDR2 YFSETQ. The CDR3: CASSFGGTSGSDEQFF. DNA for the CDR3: TGCGCCAGCAGCTTTGGGGGGACTAGCGGGAGCGATGAGCAGTTCTTC.

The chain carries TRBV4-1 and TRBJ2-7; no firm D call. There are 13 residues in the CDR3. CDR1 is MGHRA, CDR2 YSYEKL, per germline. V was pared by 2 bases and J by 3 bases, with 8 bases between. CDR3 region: CASSQQLFYEQYF. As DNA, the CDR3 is TGCGCCAGCAGCCAACAACTCTTCTACGAGCAGTACTTC.

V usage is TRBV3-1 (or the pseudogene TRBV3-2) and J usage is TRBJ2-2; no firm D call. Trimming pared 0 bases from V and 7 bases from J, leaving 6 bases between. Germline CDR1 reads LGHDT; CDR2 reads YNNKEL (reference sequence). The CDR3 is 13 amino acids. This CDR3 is CASSQEVRGELFF. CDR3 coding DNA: TGTGCCAGCAGCCAAGAAGTACGCGGGGAGCTGTTTTTT.

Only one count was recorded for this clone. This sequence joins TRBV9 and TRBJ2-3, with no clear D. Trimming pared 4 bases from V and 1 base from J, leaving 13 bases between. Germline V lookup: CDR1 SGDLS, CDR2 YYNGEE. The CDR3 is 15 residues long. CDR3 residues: CASSHLRSGTDTQYF. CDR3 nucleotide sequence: TGTGCCAGCAGCCACCTCCGAAGCGGCACAGATACGCAGTATTTT. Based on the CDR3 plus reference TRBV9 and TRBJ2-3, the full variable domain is DSGVTQTPKHLITATGQRVTLRCSPRSGDLSVYWYQQSLDQGLQFLIQYYNGEERAKGNILERFSAQQFPDLHSELNLSSLELGDSALYFCASSHLRSGTDTQYFGPGTRLTVL.

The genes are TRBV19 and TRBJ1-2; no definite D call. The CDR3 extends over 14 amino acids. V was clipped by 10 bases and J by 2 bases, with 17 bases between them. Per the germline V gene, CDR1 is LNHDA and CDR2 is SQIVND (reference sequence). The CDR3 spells CATKDGLVNYGYTF. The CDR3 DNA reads TGTGCCACCAAGGACGGCCTCGTAAACTATGGCTACACCTTC.

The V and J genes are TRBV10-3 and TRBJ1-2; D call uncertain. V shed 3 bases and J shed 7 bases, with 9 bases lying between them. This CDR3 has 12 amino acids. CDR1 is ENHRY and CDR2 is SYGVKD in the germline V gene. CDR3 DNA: TGTGCCATCAGTGAAGGAGGTTTTGGCTACACCTTC. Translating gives CAISEGGFGYTF.

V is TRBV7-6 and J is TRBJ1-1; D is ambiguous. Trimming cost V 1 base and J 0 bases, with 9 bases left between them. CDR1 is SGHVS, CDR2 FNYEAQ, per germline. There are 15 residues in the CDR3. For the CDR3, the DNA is TGTGCCAGCAGCTTAGGGGTTGGGATGAACACTGAAGCTTTCTTT. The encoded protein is CASSLGVGMNTEAFF.

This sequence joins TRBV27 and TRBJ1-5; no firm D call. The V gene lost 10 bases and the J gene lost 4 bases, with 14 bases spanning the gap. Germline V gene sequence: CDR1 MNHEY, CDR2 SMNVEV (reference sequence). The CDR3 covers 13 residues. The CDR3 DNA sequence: TGTGCCACCAGGCGGGCTGATAATCAGCCCCAGCATTTT. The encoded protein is CATRRADNQPQHF.

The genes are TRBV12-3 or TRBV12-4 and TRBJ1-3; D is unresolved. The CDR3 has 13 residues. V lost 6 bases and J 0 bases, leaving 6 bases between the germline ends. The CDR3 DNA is TGTGCCAGCAGGGCTCTCTCTGGAAACACCATATATTTT. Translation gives CASRALSGNTIYF.

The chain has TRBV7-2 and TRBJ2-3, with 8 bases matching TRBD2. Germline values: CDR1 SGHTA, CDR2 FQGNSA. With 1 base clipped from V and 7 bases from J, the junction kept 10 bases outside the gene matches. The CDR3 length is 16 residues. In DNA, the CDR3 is TGTGCCAGCAGCTTAGGCCGCCAGCGGGGGACATATACGCAGTATTTT. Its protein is CASSLGRQRGTYTQYF.

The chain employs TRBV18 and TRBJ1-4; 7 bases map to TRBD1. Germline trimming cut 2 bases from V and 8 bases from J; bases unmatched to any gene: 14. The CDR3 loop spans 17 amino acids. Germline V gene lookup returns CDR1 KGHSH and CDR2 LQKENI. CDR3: CASSPSLLDRAGEKLFF. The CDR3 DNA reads TGTGCCAGCTCACCATCGTTGCTCGACAGGGCTGGAGAAAAACTGTTTTTT.

CDR3 DNA: TGTGCCAGTAGTAAGCGAAACACCATATATTTT. It specifies CASSKRNTIYF. The genes are TRBV19 and TRBJ1-3; D remains ambiguous. CDR1 is LNHDA and CDR2 is SQIVND in the germline V gene (reference sequence). The CDR3 sequence is 11 residues long. V dropped 4 bases and J dropped 5 bases, with 3 bases sitting between them.

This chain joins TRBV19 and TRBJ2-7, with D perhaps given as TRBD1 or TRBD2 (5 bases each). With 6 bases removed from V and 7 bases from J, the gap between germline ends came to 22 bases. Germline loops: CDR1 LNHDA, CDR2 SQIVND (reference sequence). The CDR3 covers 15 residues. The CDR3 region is CASRATGRAQGEQYF. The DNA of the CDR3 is TGTGCCAGTAGGGCAACGGGACGGGCCCAAGGTGAGCAGTACTTC. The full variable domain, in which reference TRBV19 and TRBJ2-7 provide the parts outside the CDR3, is DGGITQSPKYLFRKEGQNVTLSCEQNLNHDAMYWYRQDPGQGLRLIYYSQIVNDFQKGDIAEGYSVSREKKESFPLTVTSAQKNPTAFYLCASRATGRAQGEQYFGPGTRLTVT.

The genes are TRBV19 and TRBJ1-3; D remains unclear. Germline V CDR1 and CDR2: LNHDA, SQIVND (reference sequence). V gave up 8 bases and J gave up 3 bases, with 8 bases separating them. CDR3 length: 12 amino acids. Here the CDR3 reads CASGTIGNTIYF. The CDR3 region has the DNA TGTGCCAGTGGTACGATTGGAAACACCATATATTTT.

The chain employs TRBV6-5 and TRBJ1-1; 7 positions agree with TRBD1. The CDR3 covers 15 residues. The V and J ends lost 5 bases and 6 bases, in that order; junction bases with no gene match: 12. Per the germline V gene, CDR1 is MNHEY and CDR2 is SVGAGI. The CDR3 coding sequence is TGTGCCAGCAGTAAGCCGACAGGGCTGGGCTCTGAAGCTTTCTTT. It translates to CASSKPTGLGSEAFF.

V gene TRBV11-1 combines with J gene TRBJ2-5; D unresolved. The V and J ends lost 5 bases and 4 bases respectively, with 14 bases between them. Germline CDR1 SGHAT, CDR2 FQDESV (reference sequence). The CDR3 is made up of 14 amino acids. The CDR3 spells CASSQTHIGETQYF. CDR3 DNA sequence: TGTGCCAGCAGCCAAACCCACATCGGAGAGACCCAGTACTTC. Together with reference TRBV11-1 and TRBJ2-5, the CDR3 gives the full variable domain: EAEVAQSPRYKITEKSQAVAFWCDPISGHATLYWYRQILGQGPELLVQFQDESVVDDSQLPKDRFSAERLKGVDSTLKIQPAELGDSAMYLCASSQTHIGETQYFGPGTRLLVL.

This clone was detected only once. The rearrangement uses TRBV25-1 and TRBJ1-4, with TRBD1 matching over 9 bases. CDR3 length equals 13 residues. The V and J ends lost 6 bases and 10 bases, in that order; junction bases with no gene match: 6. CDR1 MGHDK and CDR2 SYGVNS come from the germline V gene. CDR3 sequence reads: CASRVGQGGKLFF. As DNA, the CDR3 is TGTGCCAGCAGGGTGGGACAGGGCGGAAAACTGTTTTTT.

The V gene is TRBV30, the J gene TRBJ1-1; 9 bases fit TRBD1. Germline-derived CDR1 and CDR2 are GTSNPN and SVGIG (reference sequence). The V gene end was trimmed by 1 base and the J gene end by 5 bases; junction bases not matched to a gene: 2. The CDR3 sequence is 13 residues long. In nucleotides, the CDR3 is TGTGCCTGGAGTGGGACAGGGGCAACTGAAGCTTTCTTT. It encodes CAWSGTGATEAFF.

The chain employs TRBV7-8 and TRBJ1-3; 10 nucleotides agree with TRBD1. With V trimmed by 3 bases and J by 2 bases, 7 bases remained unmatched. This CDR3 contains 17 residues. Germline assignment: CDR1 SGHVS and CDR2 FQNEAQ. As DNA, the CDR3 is TGTGCCAGCAGCTTCCTGGACAGGGGGATTACTGGAAACACCATATATTTT. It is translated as CASSFLDRGITGNTIYF.

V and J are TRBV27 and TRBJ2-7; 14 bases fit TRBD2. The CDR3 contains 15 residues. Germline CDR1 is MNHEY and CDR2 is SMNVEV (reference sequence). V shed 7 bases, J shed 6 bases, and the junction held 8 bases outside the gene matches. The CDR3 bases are TGTGCCAGCACCCCCTCGGGACTAGCGGGAGCCGAGCAGTACTTC. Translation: CASTPSGLAGAEQYF.

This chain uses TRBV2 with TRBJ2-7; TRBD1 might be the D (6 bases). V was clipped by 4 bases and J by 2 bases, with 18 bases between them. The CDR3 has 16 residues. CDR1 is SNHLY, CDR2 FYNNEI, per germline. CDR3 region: CASSGWGHPTTYEQYF. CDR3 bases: TGTGCCAGCAGTGGATGGGGACACCCCACGACCTACGAGCAGTACTTC.

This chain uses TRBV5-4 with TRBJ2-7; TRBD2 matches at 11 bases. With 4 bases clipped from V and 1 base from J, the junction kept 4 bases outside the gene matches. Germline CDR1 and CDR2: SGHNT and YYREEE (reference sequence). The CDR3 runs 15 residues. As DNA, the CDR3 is TGTGCCAGCAGCACTAGCGGGAGAGGGTCCTACGAGCAGTACTTC. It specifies CASSTSGRGSYEQYF.

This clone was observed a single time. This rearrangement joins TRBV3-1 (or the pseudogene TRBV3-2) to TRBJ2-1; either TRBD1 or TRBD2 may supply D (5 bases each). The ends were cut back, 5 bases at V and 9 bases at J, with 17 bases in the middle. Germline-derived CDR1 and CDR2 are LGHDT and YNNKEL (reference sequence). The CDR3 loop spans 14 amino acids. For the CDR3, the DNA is TGTGCCAGCAGCGTCCGGGGCCCCAGCGGTGAGCAGTTCTTC. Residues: CASSVRGPSGEQFF.

The CDR3 DNA reads TGTGCCAGTAGTACACAGGGTCGGACTAATGAAAAACTGTTTTTT. As protein: CASSTQGRTNEKLFF. The chain employs TRBV19 and TRBJ1-4; tentative D call: TRBD1 (6 bases). Germline CDR1 is LNHDA and CDR2 is SQIVND (reference sequence). The CDR3 contains 15 residues. The V gene lost 4 bases and the J gene lost 2 bases, with 11 bases spanning the gap.